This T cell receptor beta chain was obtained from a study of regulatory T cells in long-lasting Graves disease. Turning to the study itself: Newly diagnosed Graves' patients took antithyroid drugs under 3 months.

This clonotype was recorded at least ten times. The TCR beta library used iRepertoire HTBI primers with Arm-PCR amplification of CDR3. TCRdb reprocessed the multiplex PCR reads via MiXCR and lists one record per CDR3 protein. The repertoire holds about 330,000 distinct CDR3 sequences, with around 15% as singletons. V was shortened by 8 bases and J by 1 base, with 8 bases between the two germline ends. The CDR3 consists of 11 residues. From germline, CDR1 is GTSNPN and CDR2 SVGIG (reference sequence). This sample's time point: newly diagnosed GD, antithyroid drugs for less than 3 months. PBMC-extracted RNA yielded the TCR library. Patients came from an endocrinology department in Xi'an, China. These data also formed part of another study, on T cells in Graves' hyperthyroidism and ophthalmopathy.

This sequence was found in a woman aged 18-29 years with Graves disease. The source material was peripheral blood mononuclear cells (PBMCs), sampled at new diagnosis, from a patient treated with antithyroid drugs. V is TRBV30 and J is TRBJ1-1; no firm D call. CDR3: CATHPNTEAFF. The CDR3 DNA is TGTGCCACACATCCGAACACTGAAGCTTTCTTT.